The 13 T cell receptor beta chains given below trace back to one sample, sequenced in a study of blood T cell repertoires in COVID-19 (dated by TCRdb to the early 2020s). The library was produced with the immunoSEQ multiplex PCR assay. The source is immuneACCESS, and TCRdb retained only in-frame sequences with V and J called. Part of the clones is not carried over; for the studies checked, unresolved V genes explain less than half of this, and the remainder is unexplained. The sample includes some 13,000 clones, with 83% observed a single time. More than 20% of the sample is in the top ten clones. The material sequenced was peripheral blood. Receptors originate from a middle-aged man with active or convalescent COVID-19.

J is TRBJ2-1 and V is TRBV12-5; tentatively, D is TRBD2 (6 bases). V lost 9 bases and J lost 8, with 14 bases in between. Germline V lookup: CDR1 LGHNT, CDR2 FRNRAP. CDR3 length equals 12 residues. This CDR3 is CASNTGDYEQFF. The DNA for the CDR3 is TGTGCTAGCAACACCGGGGACTATGAGCAGTTCTTC.

J is TRBJ2-7 and V is TRBV27, with TRBD2 identical over 9 bases. Unmatched junction bases numbered 9, after V lost 9 bases and J lost 6 bases. The germline V gene encodes CDR1 MNHEY and CDR2 SMNVEV (reference sequence). The CDR3 covers 13 residues. The CDR3 DNA is TGTGCCAGTAAAAGCGGGAGGACGTTCGAGCAGTACTTC. Its translation is CASKSGRTFEQYF.

V usage is TRBV11-2 and J usage is TRBJ2-5; D is possibly TRBD1 (5 bases). V gave up 1 base and J gave up 2 bases, with 8 bases separating them. Germline V gene sequence: CDR1 SGHAT, CDR2 FQNNGV. The CDR3 extends over 14 amino acids. The CDR3: CASSLGGIQETQYF. In nucleotides, the CDR3 is TGTGCCAGCAGCTTAGGGGGCATACAAGAGACCCAGTACTTC. Filled out from reference TRBV11-2 and TRBJ2-5, the complete variable domain reads EAGVAQSPRYKIIEKRQSVAFWCNPISGHATLYWYQQILGQGPKLLIQFQNNGVVDDSQLPKDRFSAERLKGVDSTLKIQPAKLEDSAVYLCASSLGGIQETQYFGPGTRLLVL.

The chain employs TRBV6-4 and TRBJ2-3, with D possibly matching TRBD2 (5 bases). The CDR3 is 14 amino acids. Germline V gene lookup returns CDR1 MRHNA and CDR2 SNTAGT. Trimming took off 4 bases at V and 2 bases at J, with 10 bases between the two ends. CDR3 loop: CASSAGEPTDTQYF. The CDR3 nucleotides are TGTGCCAGCAGTGCTGGGGAGCCCACAGATACGCAGTATTTT.

V is TRBV7-3 and J is TRBJ2-6; 8 bases align to TRBD1. V shed 5 bases and J 3 bases; nucleotides not matched to a gene: 9. The germline V gene encodes CDR1 SGHTA and CDR2 FQGTGA. CDR3 length equals 17 residues. CDR3 in DNA: TGTGCCAGCAGCCCCGGACAGGGAACCTTTGGGGCCAACGTCCTGACTTTC. As protein: CASSPGQGTFGANVLTF.

The CDR3 region has the DNA TGTGCCAGCAGCCAGGGTTTATCCACAGATACGCAGTATTTT. It is translated as CASSQGLSTDTQYF. This chain connects TRBV7-9 to TRBJ2-3; D possibly corresponds to TRBD1 (5 bases). Per germline, CDR1 SEHNR and CDR2 FQNEAQ (reference sequence). This CDR3 region has 14 residues. Trimming left V 5 bases short and J 2 bases short, with 11 bases between.

The rearrangement joins TRBV4-1 to TRBJ2-1; unclear D gene. The CDR3 runs 15 residues. Trimming took off 3 bases at V and 0 bases at J, with 9 bases between the two ends. The germline gives CDR1 MGHRA, CDR2 YSYEKL. CDR3 loop: CASSHILVSYNEQFF. As DNA, the CDR3 is TGCGCCAGCAGCCATATCTTAGTCTCCTACAATGAGCAGTTCTTC.

The rearrangement uses TRBV19 and TRBJ1-1; 7 bases are a match to TRBD1. V shed 4 bases and J 3 bases; nucleotides not matched to a gene: 2. The CDR3 runs to 13 residues. The germline gives CDR1 LNHDA, CDR2 SQIVND (reference sequence). CDR3 protein: CASSTDRDTEAFF. Here the CDR3 DNA reads TGTGCCAGTAGTACAGACAGGGACACTGAAGCTTTCTTT.

The chain couples TRBV30 to TRBJ1-1; TRBD1 matches at 11 bases. Germline-derived CDR1 and CDR2 are GTSNPN and SVGIG (reference sequence). V gave up 5 bases and J gave up 3 bases; unmatched junction bases: 5. The CDR3 has 14 amino acids. The CDR3 region is CAWYRDRGYTEAFF. As DNA, the CDR3 is TGTGCCTGGTACCGGGACAGGGGGTACACTGAAGCTTTCTTT. The whole variable domain, remainder taken from reference TRBV30 and TRBJ1-1, is SQTIHQWPATLVQPVGSPLSLECTVEGTSNPNLYWYRQAAGRGLQLLFYSVGIGQISSEVPQNLSASRPQDRQFILSSKKLLLSDSGFYLCAWYRDRGYTEAFFGQGTRLTVV.

The chain has TRBV7-8 and TRBJ2-3, with 8 bases matching TRBD2. The CDR3 covers 14 residues. Looked up from germline, CDR1 is SGHVS and CDR2 is FQNEAQ. With V trimmed by 5 bases and J by 3 bases, 4 bases remained unmatched. The chain's CDR3 is CASSDGGVTDTQYF. The CDR3 DNA is TGTGCCAGCAGCGACGGGGGGGTAACAGATACGCAGTATTTT.

The genes are TRBV10-3 and TRBJ1-5, with 8 bases lining up with TRBD1. The CDR3 is 13 residues long. Germline CDR1 ENHRY, CDR2 SYGVKD. V shed 2 bases and J 6 bases; nucleotides not matched to a gene: 0. The chain's CDR3 is CAISEGQGQPQHF. CDR3 nucleotides: TGTGCCATCAGTGAGGGACAGGGTCAGCCCCAGCATTTT.

The chain is built from TRBV11-3 and TRBJ2-3; D might be TRBD1 (5 bases). Germline CDR1 SGHNT, CDR2 YENEEA. This CDR3 contains 15 residues. The ends were cut back, 2 bases at V and 0 bases at J, with 9 bases in the middle. Written as DNA, the CDR3 is TGTGCCAGCAGCTTATGGGGCAGTAGCACAGATACGCAGTATTTT. Its protein is CASSLWGSSTDTQYF.

The chain carries TRBV7-2 and TRBJ2-2; tentatively, D is TRBD1 (6 bases). The V gene's germline CDR1 is SGHTA and CDR2 FQGNSA. The CDR3 has 15 residues. With 3 bases removed from V and 4 bases from J, the gap between germline ends came to 12 bases. CDR3 residues: CASSFPGAGTGELFF. The CDR3 DNA reads as TGTGCCAGCAGCTTTCCAGGGGCGGGCACCGGGGAGCTGTTTTTT.